A selection of T cell receptor beta chains follows, all from one sample in a study of tumor T cells in aggressive B-cell lymphoma. The data were produced by immunoSEQ multiplex PCR, yet TCRdb's version contains in-frame clones alone and is incomplete. Here the sample spans 2,000 to 2,500 clones, less than 95% being singletons. Sequenced input: tumor tissue. Every receptor here comes from an adult with diffuse large B cell lymphoma. The CDR3 runs from the conserved cysteine through the conserved F or W. D genes are given only for firm matches. Part of the rows lack a size; the others show once, few, many or a class for expanded clones.

>-|-|TRBV9|14|TRBJ2-7
TGTGCCAGCAGTGCTCCCGGGACACCCCACGAGCAGTACTTC
CASSAPGTPHEQYF
>TRBD1|-|TRBV28|14|TRBJ1-5
TGTGCCAGCAGTTGGGGACAGGGGAATCAGCCCCAGCATTTT
CASSWGQGNQPQHF
>-|-|TRBV5-5|15|TRBJ2-7
TGTGCCAGCAGCTGGGACATCCTCAGCTCCTACGAGCAGTACTTC
CASSWDILSSYEQYF
>TRBD2|-|TRBV7-9|17|TRBJ2-1
TGTGCCAGCAGCTTACTGGGGGGGGGAAGCTCCTACAATGAGCAGTTCTTC
CASSLLGGGSSYNEQFF
>TRBD1|-|TRBV6-1|15|TRBJ2-7
TGTGCCAGCAGTGAACCCTCCCAGGGGGCAAGAGAGCAGTACTTC
CASSEPSQGAREQYF
>-|-|TRBV19|14|TRBJ2-1
TGTGCCAGTAGTCCCGCGGTGTCTTCGGGTGAGCAGTTCTTC
CASSPAVSSGEQFF
>TRBD2|-|TRBV7-9|14|TRBJ2-7
TGTGCCAGCAGCTTACCTAGCGGGAACTACGAGCAGTACTTC
CASSLPSGNYEQYF
>TRBD1|-|TRBV28|12|TRBJ1-2
TGTGCCAGCAGACAGGGGACCTATGGCTACACCTTC
CASRQGTYGYTF
>-|-|TRBV15|17|TRBJ1-5
TGTGCCACCAGCAGAGGCGGGGGGTCAGGGACCAATCAGCCCCAGCATTTT
CATSRGGGSGTNQPQHF
>-|-|TRBV6-5|14|TRBJ1-5
TGTGCCAGCAGTTTGGGAGGTCGGGGTCAGCCCCAGCATTTT
CASSLGGRGQPQHF
>TRBD2|-|TRBV7-9|17|TRBJ2-3
TGTGCCAGCAGCTCCCGACTAGCGGGAGGTTTAAGAGATACGCAGTATTTT
CASSSRLAGGLRDTQYF
>-|-|TRBV5-1|16|TRBJ1-3
TGCGCCAGCAGCTTTTCGGTCTTGGACACGGGAAACACCATATATTTT
CASSFSVLDTGNTIYF
>-|-|TRBV6-6|15|TRBJ2-6
TGTGCCAGCAGTTCGAAGGGACTCGGGGCCAACGTCCTGACTTTC
CASSSKGLGANVLTF
>-|-|TRBV7-2|15|TRBJ2-1
TGTGCCAGCAGCTTAGGAGAGACTGCCTACAATGAGCAGTTCTTC
CASSLGETAYNEQFF
>TRBD2|once|TRBV5-1|14|TRBJ2-2
TGCGCCAGCAGAGCGGGAGACCGCACCGGGGAGCTGTTTTTT
CASRAGDRTGELFF
>TRBD1|-|TRBV18|13|TRBJ1-5
TGTGCCAGCGAACAGGGGTCCGGTCAGCCCCAGCATTTT
CASEQGSGQPQHF
>-|-|TRBV5-4|16|TRBJ1-2
TGTGCCAGCAGCTTGGAGGAGGGCTTTACTAACTATGGCTACACCTTC
CASSLEEGFTNYGYTF
>-|-|TRBV5-1|12|TRBJ2-3
TGCGCCAGCAGCTTGGCATCAGATACGCAGTATTTT
CASSLASDTQYF
>-|once|TRBV5-6|14|TRBJ1-2
TGTGCCAGCAGCTTTGAGGGTAGTGGGTATGGCTACACCTTC
CASSFEGSGYGYTF
>-|few|TRBV6-5|11|TRBJ2-5
TGTGCCAGCAGAAAGCAAGCCTTACAGTACTTC
CASRKQALQYF
>-|-|TRBV29-1|10|TRBJ2-5
TGCAGCGCCCAACAAGAGACCCAGTACTTC
CSAQQETQYF
>TRBD2|-|TRBV5-1|15|TRBJ2-5
TGCGCCAGCAGCTTAGGGCTAGCGGGAGAAGAGACCCAGTACTTC
CASSLGLAGEETQYF
>-|-|TRBV15|16|TRBJ1-4
TGTGCCACCAGCAGAGATTATATTGCAACTAATGAAAAACTGTTTTTT
CATSRDYIATNEKLFF
>-|once|TRBV28|12|TRBJ2-1
TGTGCCAGCAGTTCTATAGTAACTGAGCAGTTCTTC
CASSSIVTEQFF
>-|-|TRBV6-5|15|TRBJ1-2
TGTGCCAGCAGTTACGGTTCTAGGACAACCTATGGCTACACCTTC
CASSYGSRTTYGYTF
>-|-|TRBV7-2|13|TRBJ2-1
TGTGCCAGCAGCTTAGAGCTAGCCAACGAGCAGTTCTTC
CASSLELANEQFF
>-|-|TRBV5-1|13|TRBJ2-5
TGCGCCAGCAGCTGGGCCTACCAAGAGACCCAGTACTTC
CASSWAYQETQYF
>TRBD2|-|TRBV29-1|16|TRBJ2-5
TGCAGCGGAACCGGGACTAGCCGACGGTACCAAGAGACCCAGTACTTC
CSGTGTSRRYQETQYF
>-|-|TRBV18|13|TRBJ2-5
TGTGCCAGCTCACCAGAGTACCAAGAGACCCAGTACTTC
CASSPEYQETQYF
>-|-|TRBV11-1|12|TRBJ2-2
TGTGCCAGCAGATTTACAGGGAGGGAGCTGTTTTTT
CASRFTGRELFF
>-|-|TRBV7-8|16|TRBJ2-7
TGTGCCAGCAGCTTAGAAGGGGGGGTGGCCATAAACGAGCAGTACTTC
CASSLEGGVAINEQYF
>TRBD1|-|TRBV19|15|TRBJ1-5
TGTGCCAGTTCGGACAGGGCAAATACCCATCAGCCCCAGCATTTT
CASSDRANTHQPQHF
>-|-|TRBV27|14|TRBJ1-3
TGTGCCAGCAGTCATATTAGCTCTGGAAACACCATATATTTT
CASSHISSGNTIYF
>TRBD2|-|TRBV7-9|15|TRBJ2-3
TGTGCCAGCAGCTCAGCTAGCGGCCTCACAGATACGCAGTATTTT
CASSSASGLTDTQYF
>-|-|TRBV18|14|TRBJ2-3
TGTGCCAGCTCACCGTTACAGAGCACAGATACGCAGTATTTT
CASSPLQSTDTQYF
>-|-|TRBV18|13|TRBJ2-3
TGTGCCAGCTCACCACAGCATGGAGATACGCAGTATTTT
CASSPQHGDTQYF
>-|-|TRBV19|12|TRBJ2-3
TGTGCCAGTAGCCACAACACAGATACGCAGTATTTT
CASSHNTDTQYF
>-|-|TRBV5-1|13|TRBJ2-1
TGCGCCAGCAGCCCTGGGACTTACAATGAGCAGTTCTTC
CASSPGTYNEQFF
>-|-|TRBV5-8|16|TRBJ1-4
TGTGCCAGCAGCCGGGGGACGGTAAATACGGGAGGAAAACTGTTTTTT
CASSRGTVNTGGKLFF
>TRBD2|-|TRBV14|14|TRBJ2-7
TGTGCCAGCAGCCTGACTAGCGGATCCTACGAGCAGTACTTC
CASSLTSGSYEQYF
>TRBD1|-|TRBV5-5|15|TRBJ1-2
TGTGCCAGCAGCCTTTCCCCAGGGGGTAGCTATGGCTACACCTTC
CASSLSPGGSYGYTF
>-|-|TRBV28|15|TRBJ2-6
TGTGCCAGCAGTCCAGCCGGGGCTGGGGCCAACGTCCTGACTTTC
CASSPAGAGANVLTF
>TRBD2|-|TRBV19|15|TRBJ2-2
TGTGCCAGTAGTAGGACTAGCGGGATAACCGGGGAGCTGTTTTTT
CASSRTSGITGELFF
>-|-|TRBV10-3|13|TRBJ1-1
TGTGCCATCATCCCAGACATGAACACTGAAGCTTTCTTT
CAIIPDMNTEAFF
>-|-|TRBV7-9|14|TRBJ1-3
TGTGCCTTAGTAGCCGGGAACTCTGGAAACACCATATATTTT
CALVAGNSGNTIYF